Sequencing of this T cell receptor (beta chain) was carried out in a study of T cell changes during pregnancy in multiple sclerosis. CDR3 length equals 14 residues. With 5 bases clipped from V and 4 bases from J, the junction kept 8 bases outside the gene matches. Germline assignment: CDR1 LGHNT and CDR2 FRNRAP. Sequencing was performed with immunoSEQ multiplex PCR; in TCRdb, only in-frame clones are kept and a portion is missing. The sample has tens of thousands of clones, about 90% seen once. The sequence was collected from a female donor in good health, enrolled as a control in a pregnancy study. The rearrangement joins TRBV12-5 to TRBJ2-7; 7 nucleotides agree with TRBD1. The sequences come from peripheral blood, collected after pregnancy. In nucleotides, the CDR3 is TGTGCTAGTGGTAGACCGGGACAGTCTTACGAGCAGTACTTC. Residues: CASGRPGQSYEQYF.